These 17 T cell receptor beta chains came from one sample sequenced in a study of T cells in Graves' hyperthyroidism and ophthalmopathy. The investigators amplified TCR beta CDR3 regions from RNA transcripts. TCR CDR3 underwent first-round RT-PCR with the HTBI primer set. TCRdb analysed the multiplex PCR reads with MiXCR anew, one entry per CDR3 protein. The data hold hundreds of thousands of distinct CDR3 sequences, with approximately 15% observed a single time. The material sequenced was blood. Source of these receptors: a woman aged 50 to 60 with Graves' ophthalmopathy.

The chain carries TRBV19 and TRBJ1-5, with D perhaps TRBD1 (5 bases). Trimming took 6 bases from V and 0 from J, leaving 15 bases between them. The germline V gene has CDR1 LNHDA and CDR2 SQIVND (reference sequence). This CDR3 is 16 amino acids long. DNA for the CDR3: TGTGCCAGTAGCTCCCCTGGGGGGTATAGCAATCAGCCCCAGCATTTT. Protein sequence: CASSSPGGYSNQPQHF.

The V call is TRBV14, the J call TRBJ2-1; 7 bases match TRBD1. There are 15 residues in the CDR3. Germline trimming cut 5 bases from V and 7 bases from J; bases unmatched to any gene: 11. Germline loops: CDR1 SGHDN, CDR2 FVKESK. CDR3 sequence: CASSSRQGLNNEQFF. As DNA, the CDR3 is TGTGCCAGCAGCTCCAGACAGGGTTTGAATAATGAGCAGTTCTTC. The variable domain in full, with the rest retrieved from reference TRBV14 and TRBJ2-1, is EAGVTQFPSHSVIEKGQTVTLRCDPISGHDNLYWYRRVMGKEIKFLLHFVKESKQDESGMPNNRFLAERTGGTYSTLKVQPAELEDSGVYFCASSSRQGLNNEQFFGPGTRLTVL.

For this clonotype: A much larger clone lies a single base off, so this may be a read error. The chain joins TRBV25-1 to TRBJ2-1; D unresolved. V lost 2 bases to trimming and J lost 0 bases, with 2 bases between them. Germline V lookup: CDR1 MGHDK, CDR2 SYGVNS. This CDR3 has 13 amino acids. The CDR3 sequence: CASSEHSYNEQFF. The CDR3 bases are TGTGCCAGCAGTGAACACTCCTACAATGAGCAGTTCTTC.

This clonotype occurred many times. The chain uses TRBV7-2 and TRBJ2-1; the match to TRBD2 covers 10 bases. Germline-derived CDR1 and CDR2 are SGHTA and FQGNSA. The CDR3 sequence is 16 residues long. V dropped 2 bases and J dropped 6; count of bases not matched to a gene: 7. This CDR3 is CASSLPGLARGNEQFF. Here the CDR3 DNA reads TGTGCCAGCAGCTTACCGGGACTAGCGAGGGGCAATGAGCAGTTCTTC.

This clonotype was observed at least ten times. The rearrangement links TRBV18 to TRBJ2-7, with 9 bases lining up with TRBD2. V shed 3 bases, J shed 2 bases, and the junction held 5 bases outside the gene matches. The CDR3 consists of 15 residues. Germline assignment: CDR1 KGHSH and CDR2 LQKENI. The CDR3 protein is CASSPLAGLPYEQYF. CDR3 nucleotides: TGTGCCAGCTCACCGCTAGCGGGGCTTCCCTACGAGCAGTACTTC.

This chain uses TRBV15 with TRBJ2-7; TRBD1 matches 8 bases. V trimming: 2 bases; J trimming: 3 bases; junction bases outside the gene matches: 9. The CDR3 consists of 16 residues. In germline, CDR1 is LNHNV, CDR2 YYDKDF (reference sequence). The CDR3 DNA reads as TGTGCCACCAGCAGATCCACAGGGGGATTAATCTACGAGCAGTACTTC. Translation gives CATSRSTGGLIYEQYF.

The table lists this clonotype with a few counts. The V gene is TRBV27, the J gene TRBJ1-4, with 9 bases identical to TRBD1. The CDR3 loop spans 15 amino acids. The V gene end was trimmed by 2 bases and the J gene end by 11 bases; junction bases not matched to a gene: 9. Germline V lookup: CDR1 MNHEY, CDR2 SMNVEV (reference sequence). The CDR3 sequence: CASSLSTGGAGKLFF. The CDR3 nucleotides are TGTGCCAGCAGTTTAAGCACAGGGGGCGCGGGGAAACTGTTTTTT. Drawing the rest from reference TRBV27 and TRBJ1-4, the complete variable domain is EAQVTQNPRYLITVTGKKLTVTCSQNMNHEYMSWYRQDPGLGLRQIYYSMNVEVTDKGDVPEGYKVSRKEKRNFPLILESPSPNQTSLYFCASSLSTGGAGKLFFGSGTQLSVL.

The sample holds a few counts of this clonotype. The rearrangement links TRBV20-1 to TRBJ2-1; possible D gene TRBD1, 6 bases. Germline V gives CDR1 DFQATT, CDR2 SNEGSKA (reference sequence). This CDR3 spans 16 amino acids. Trimming stripped 6 bases from V and 0 bases from J, with 18 bases between. The CDR3 loop reads CSARGGIGSSYNEQFF. DNA of the CDR3: TGCAGTGCCAGGGGTGGGATTGGTAGCTCCTACAATGAGCAGTTCTTC.

The table lists this clonotype with many counts. The CDR3 nucleotides read TGTGCCAGTAGTCCCGTGACAGGGGGATCGACAGATACGCAGTATTTT. This translates into CASSPVTGGSTDTQYF. The gene calls are TRBV19 and TRBJ2-3, with TRBD1 identical over 9 bases. Germline V gene lookup returns CDR1 LNHDA and CDR2 SQIVND (reference sequence). The CDR3 is 16 amino acids. After removal of 5 bases from V and 3 bases from J, the junction contained 9 bases not matched to a gene.

In this sample, this clonotype turned up a few times. V gene TRBV20-1 combines with J gene TRBJ2-7; 7 bases map to TRBD2. The CDR3 is 15 amino acids. With V trimmed by 1 base and J by 5 bases, 11 bases remained unmatched. Germline V gives CDR1 DFQATT, CDR2 SNEGSKA (reference sequence). The CDR3 nucleotides are TGCAGTGCTAGAGTGGGGTGGGAGGGCCGTAACGAGCAGTACTTC. Translating gives CSARVGWEGRNEQYF.

This clonotype has a handful of counts. CDR3 amino acids: CASSHPGLLGNTIYF. Written as DNA, the CDR3 is TGTGCCAGCAGCCACCCGGGACTTTTGGGAAACACCATATATTTT. The rearrangement uses TRBV4-2 and TRBJ1-3, with a possible D match to TRBD1 (5 bases). CDR3 length: 15 amino acids. Trimming removed 3 bases at V and 4 bases at J, with 13 bases between. Germline CDR1 reads LGHNA; CDR2 reads YNFKEQ.

In its sample, this clonotype was seen once. CDR3 coding DNA: TGTGCCAGTAGTATATCGGACGGACCGGATACGCAGTATTTT. Its protein is CASSISDGPDTQYF. The V gene is TRBV19, the J gene TRBJ2-3; D unclear. The CDR3 loop spans 14 amino acids. The germline CDR1 and CDR2 sequences are LNHDA and SQIVND (reference sequence). Deletions cut 2 bases from V and 6 bases from J, with 12 bases between.

The J gene is TRBJ1-6, the V gene TRBV18; TRBD1 agrees at 9 bases. CDR1 and CDR2 (germline): KGHSH, LQKENI. CDR3 length: 15 amino acids. Germline trimming cut 3 bases from V and 7 bases from J; bases unmatched to any gene: 4. The CDR3 here is CASSPGTGSNSPLHF. CDR3 nucleotides: TGTGCCAGCTCACCCGGGACAGGGTCAAATTCACCCCTCCACTTT.

This clonotype was seen at least ten times. The CDR3: CSARARNTGELFF. The CDR3 DNA reads as TGCAGTGCTAGGGCGCGCAACACCGGGGAGCTGTTTTTT. The genes are TRBV20-1 and TRBJ2-2; D is uncertain. CDR1 and CDR2 (germline): DFQATT, SNEGSKA (reference sequence). The CDR3 has 13 residues. The V end lost 3 bases, the J end lost 2 bases, and 7 bases lay between the germline ends.

The chain uses TRBV3-1 and TRBJ2-2; D not resolved. V lost 1 base, J lost 3 bases, and 3 bases lay in between. CDR3 size: 13 residues. Germline V lookup: CDR1 LGHDT, CDR2 YNNKEL (reference sequence). The DNA for the CDR3 is TGTGCCAGCAGCCAAGGGCACACCGGGGAGCTGTTTTTT. It codes for CASSQGHTGELFF.

The chain recombines TRBV6-2 or TRBV6-3 with TRBJ1-4, with a weak D call TRBD1 (5 bases). In germline, CDR1 is MNHEY, CDR2 SVGEGT. V was trimmed by 2 bases and J by 8 bases, leaving 18 bases between them. This CDR3 contains 16 residues. CDR3 nucleotides: TGTGCCAGCAGTTACGCCCCCCGGGGGTCGGGAGAAAAACTGTTTTTT. Protein: CASSYAPRGSGEKLFF.

The rearrangement uses TRBV19 and TRBJ1-6; D may be TRBD1 (5 bases). CDR3 length: 15 residues. V gave up 6 bases and J gave up 7 bases, with 16 bases separating them. Germline V CDR1 and CDR2: LNHDA, SQIVND (reference sequence). CDR3 in DNA: TGTGCCAGTAGCGACCAGGGTGGTGGGAATTCACCCCTCCACTTT. Translated: CASSDQGGGNSPLHF.